What follows are 20 T cell receptor beta chains derived from one specimen sequenced in a study of blood T cell repertoires in COVID-19. Assay used: immunoSEQ multiplex PCR; TCRdb lists only in-frame clones, some missing. Among approximately 480,000 clones listed, roughly 90% were seen once. Sequenced sample: PBMCs or T cells enriched from blood (not recorded which). The receptors stem from a woman aged 18 to 35 who had recovered from COVID-19.

V usage is TRBV3-1 (or the pseudogene TRBV3-2) and J usage is TRBJ1-2; D uncertain. The CDR3 spans 13 residues. CDR1 and CDR2 (germline): LGHDT, YNNKEL (reference sequence). V was shortened by 0 bases and J by 6 bases, with 8 bases between the two germline ends. CDR3 loop: CASSQEGRDGYTF. The CDR3, as DNA: TGTGCCAGCAGCCAAGAGGGGAGGGATGGCTACACCTTC.

In regard to this clone: Different DNA sequences within this sample yield the same CDR3. The chain has TRBV5-1 and TRBJ1-5; unclear D gene. Trimming pared 2 bases from V and 4 bases from J, leaving 10 bases between. CDR1 is SGHRS, CDR2 YFSETQ, per germline. There are 14 residues in the CDR3. CDR3 residues: CASSLDGRNQPQHF. CDR3 nucleotide sequence: TGCGCCAGCAGCTTAGATGGCAGAAATCAGCCCCAGCATTTT.

This clone was detected once. The chain employs TRBV11-2 and TRBJ2-5; the D gene is possibly TRBD2 (5 bases). V gave up 5 bases and J gave up 1 base, with 17 bases separating them. CDR3 length: 16 amino acids. Germline loops: CDR1 SGHAT, CDR2 FQNNGV. This chain's CDR3 is CASSRRSGTPQETQYF. CDR3 nucleotides: TGTGCCAGCAGCCGAAGGTCGGGAACCCCCCAAGAGACCCAGTACTTC.

The gene calls are TRBV6-1 and TRBJ1-1; TRBD1 might be the D (6 bases). This CDR3 comprises 14 residues. The V end lost 3 bases, the J end lost 6 bases, and 14 bases lay between the germline ends. Germline V lookup: CDR1 MNHNS, CDR2 SASEGT. The CDR3 spells CASSELQGGAEAFF. The CDR3 nucleotides read TGTGCCAGCAGTGAGCTACAGGGAGGGGCTGAAGCTTTCTTT.

This clone was counted a single time. The V and J genes are TRBV2 and TRBJ1-2; 7 bases align to TRBD1. J lost 2 bases, V lost 11 bases, and 14 bases had no gene match. CDR1 is SNHLY, CDR2 FYNNEI, per germline. The CDR3 loop spans 15 amino acids. The CDR3 sequence: CACCRDSETNYGYTF. As DNA, the CDR3 is TGTGCCTGTTGCCGGGACAGCGAAACAAACTATGGCTACACCTTC.

In this sample, this clone turned up once. The V and J genes are TRBV5-4 and TRBJ2-5; possibly TRBD1 for D (5 bases). The length of the CDR3 is 14 residues. V gave up 3 bases and J gave up 3 bases, with 12 bases separating them. Germline-derived CDR1 and CDR2 are SGHNT and YYREEE (reference sequence). The CDR3 sequence: CASSSTETEETQYF. In DNA, the CDR3 is TGTGCCAGCAGCTCGACAGAGACAGAAGAGACCCAGTACTTC.

The CDR3 nucleotides are TGTGCCAGCTCACAGGGGATACACTCTGGAAACACCATATATTTT. This sequence encodes CASSQGIHSGNTIYF. The V call is TRBV18, the J call TRBJ1-3; D perhaps matches TRBD1 (5 bases). CDR3 length: 15 amino acids. Trimming cost V 4 bases and J 0 bases, with 10 bases left between them. From germline, CDR1 is KGHSH and CDR2 LQKENI. Full variable domain (rest looked up from reference TRBV18 and TRBJ1-3): NAGVMQNPRHLVRRRGQEARLRCSPMKGHSHVYWYRQLPEEGLKFMVYLQKENIIDESGMPKERFSAEFPKEGPSILRIQQVVRGDSAAYFCASSQGIHSGNTIYFGEGSWLTVV.

The CDR3 nucleotides are TGTGCCAGCAGTGCGGTTGGGTCACCCCTCCACTTT. The encoded protein is CASSAVGSPLHF. The V and J genes are TRBV28 and TRBJ1-6, with D unresolved. In germline, CDR1 is MDHEN, CDR2 SYDVKM. V was shortened by 5 bases and J by 10 bases, with 9 bases between the two germline ends. This CDR3 has 12 amino acids.

The CDR3 sequence is CASSQEGGAVNAGELFF. CDR3 coding DNA: TGCGCCAGCAGCCAAGAAGGGGGGGCCGTTAACGCCGGGGAGCTGTTTTTT. The chain employs TRBV4-1 and TRBJ2-2; weak D call: TRBD2 (7 bases). The germline CDR1 and CDR2 sequences are MGHRA and YSYEKL. Trimming shortened V by 0 bases and J by 6 bases, and 17 bases separated the two germline ends. The CDR3 sequence is 17 residues long.

A single count supports this clone. In DNA, the CDR3 is TGTGCCAGCAGCGCCTTAACAGGGGGCTGGGGCTACACCTTC. This encodes CASSALTGGWGYTF. V gene TRBV9 combines with J gene TRBJ1-2; 9 bases map to TRBD1. The CDR3 loop spans 14 amino acids. The J segment lost 8 bases and the V segment lost 3 bases, leaving 8 bases of the junction unmatched. From germline, CDR1 is SGDLS and CDR2 YYNGEE. The full variable domain, with the rest looked up from reference TRBV9 and TRBJ1-2, is DSGVTQTPKHLITATGQRVTLRCSPRSGDLSVYWYQQSLDQGLQFLIQYYNGEERAKGNILERFSAQQFPDLHSELNLSSLELGDSALYFCASSALTGGWGYTFGSGTRLTVV.

This clone is a singleton in its sample. CDR3 sequence reads: CAISDRGIDIGELFF. The DNA for the CDR3 is TGTGCCATCAGTGACAGGGGAATTGACATCGGGGAGCTGTTTTTT. The V call is TRBV10-3, the J call TRBJ2-2; tentatively, D is TRBD1 (6 bases). Germline assignment: CDR1 ENHRY and CDR2 SYGVKD. Trimming took off 3 bases at V and 7 bases at J, with 15 bases between the two ends. The CDR3 extends over 15 amino acids.

The chain links TRBV2 to TRBJ2-7, with 10 bases aligning to TRBD2. The CDR3 length is 17 residues. Losses at the gene ends were 0 bases for V and 2 bases for J; bases not matched to a gene: 7. Germline V CDR1 and CDR2: SNHLY, FYNNEI. The CDR3 reads CASSEAASGGPAYEQYF. CDR3 nucleotides: TGTGCCAGCAGTGAAGCGGCTAGCGGGGGACCGGCCTACGAGCAGTACTTC.

The gene calls are TRBV7-9 and TRBJ1-3; D gene uncertain. This CDR3 is 15 amino acids long. V dropped 2 bases and J dropped 0 bases, with 8 bases sitting between them. CDR1 and CDR2 (germline): SEHNR, FQNEAQ (reference sequence). The CDR3: CASSLLGDSGNTIYF. CDR3 sequence (DNA): TGTGCCAGCAGCTTATTGGGCGACTCTGGAAACACCATATATTTT.

CDR3 sequence: CASSLSSAGELFF. CDR3 in DNA: TGTGCCAGCAGTTTATCAAGCGCCGGGGAGCTGTTTTTT. The rearrangement links TRBV27 to TRBJ2-2; D ambiguous. The V and J ends lost 0 bases and 6 bases respectively, with 5 bases between them. CDR3 size: 13 residues. Germline lookup yields CDR1 MNHEY and CDR2 SMNVEV (reference sequence).

The V call is TRBV7-8, the J call TRBJ2-1; the match to TRBD2 covers 10 bases. V dropped 5 bases and J dropped 6; count of bases not matched to a gene: 7. Germline loops: CDR1 SGHVS, CDR2 FQNEAQ. The CDR3 is made up of 15 amino acids. CDR3 nucleotides: TGTGCCAGCAGCCCCACTAGCGGGGCGTTCAATGAGCAGTTCTTC. Its protein is CASSPTSGAFNEQFF. The full variable domain, its missing parts supplied by reference TRBV7-8 and TRBJ2-1, is GAGVSQSPRYKVAKRGQDVALRCDPISGHVSLFWYQQALGQGPEFLTYFQNEAQLDKSGLPSDRFFAERPEGSVSTLKIQRTQQEDSAVYLCASSPTSGAFNEQFFGPGTRLTVL.

This chain links TRBV5-4 with TRBJ2-1, with D possibly matching TRBD2 (5 bases). Deletions cut 5 bases from V and 5 bases from J, with 14 bases between. CDR1 and CDR2 from the germline V gene are SGHNT and YYREEE (reference sequence). The CDR3 has 14 residues. CDR3 residues: CASRPARGNNEQFF. CDR3 bases: TGTGCCAGCAGGCCAGCCCGGGGAAACAATGAGCAGTTCTTC.

This chain links TRBV10-1 with TRBJ2-7, with D uncertain. Per germline, CDR1 WNHNN and CDR2 SYGVQD (reference sequence). The CDR3 spans 12 residues. Trimming pared 4 bases from V and 4 bases from J, leaving 8 bases between. Written as DNA, the CDR3 is TGCGCCAGCAGTGGTGCTAATTACGAGCAGTACTTC. It codes for CASSGANYEQYF.

This chain joins TRBV7-8 and TRBJ2-2, with D perhaps TRBD1 (5 bases). CDR3 size: 13 residues. Trimming removed 6 bases at V and 7 bases at J, with 12 bases between. Germline loops: CDR1 SGHVS, CDR2 FQNEAQ. The CDR3 region is CASSQGANGELFF. CDR3 coding DNA: TGTGCCAGCAGTCAGGGCGCGAACGGGGAGCTGTTTTTT.

The CDR3 sequence is CASSIRLAEQYF. Written as DNA, the CDR3 is TGTGCCAGCAGCATCCGACTAGCAGAGCAGTATTTT. V gene TRBV5-4 combines with J gene TRBJ2-3; 7 bases are shared with TRBD2. The germline V gene has CDR1 SGHNT and CDR2 YYREEE (reference sequence). V lost 4 bases and J lost 11; bases outside the gene matches: 7. This CDR3 has 12 amino acids.

The V and J genes are TRBV29-1 and TRBJ2-2, with D perhaps matching TRBD2 (5 bases). The length of the CDR3 is 13 residues. V dropped 7 bases and J dropped 1 base, with 10 bases sitting between them. Germline CDR1 and CDR2: SQVTM and ANQGSEA. This CDR3 is CSARGQNTGELFF. For the CDR3, the DNA is TGCAGCGCCCGGGGTCAGAACACCGGGGAGCTGTTTTTT.